This T cell receptor beta chain is from a study of OX40 agonist ivuxolimab in advanced cancers. V lost 3 bases and J lost 3, with 17 bases in between. The CDR3 totals 16 residues. Germline assignment: CDR1 LNHDA and CDR2 SQIVND (reference sequence). Method: immunoSEQ multiplex PCR; TCRdb's copy keeps in-frame clones and lacks some. The sample has around 92,000 clones; approximately 94% are singletons. The gene calls are TRBV19 and TRBJ1-1; a possible D gene is TRBD1 (5 bases). The TCR was taken from an adult with an advanced solid tumor such as melanoma, head and neck, liver or kidney cancer. Sequencing used CD4+ or CD8+ T cells sorted from blood, obtained in a trial of the OX40 agonist ivuxolimab. The CDR3 DNA follows: TGTGCCAGTAGTATCACGGGGGGGGAATGGGACACTGAAGCTTTCTTT. Encoded protein: CASSITGGEWDTEAFF.